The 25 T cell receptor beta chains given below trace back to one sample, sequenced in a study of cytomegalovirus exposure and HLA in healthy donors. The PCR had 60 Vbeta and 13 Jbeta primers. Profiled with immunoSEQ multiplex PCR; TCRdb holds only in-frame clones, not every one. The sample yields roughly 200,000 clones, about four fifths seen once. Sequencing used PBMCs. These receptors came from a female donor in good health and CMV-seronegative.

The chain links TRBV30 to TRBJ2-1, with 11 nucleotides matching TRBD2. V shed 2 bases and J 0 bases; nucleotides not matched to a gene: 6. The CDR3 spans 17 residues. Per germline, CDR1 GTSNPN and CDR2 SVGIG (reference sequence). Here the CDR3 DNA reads TGTGCCTGGAGTTCCTCCGGGACTAGCGGCTCCTACAATGAGCAGTTCTTC. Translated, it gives CAWSSSGTSGSYNEQFF.

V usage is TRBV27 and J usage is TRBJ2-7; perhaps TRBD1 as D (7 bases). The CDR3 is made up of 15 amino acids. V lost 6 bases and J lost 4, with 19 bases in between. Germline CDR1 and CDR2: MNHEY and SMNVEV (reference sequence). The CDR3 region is CASRPQGGRLYEQYF. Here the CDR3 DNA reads TGTGCCAGCAGACCTCAGGGGGGCAGGCTTTACGAGCAGTACTTC.

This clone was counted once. The CDR3 sequence: CASSQHFKETQYF. CDR3 DNA sequence: TGCGCCAGCAGCCAGCACTTTAAGGAGACCCAGTACTTC. The chain couples TRBV4-3 to TRBJ2-5; D is uncertain. The V and J ends lost 3 bases and 5 bases respectively, with 10 bases between them. Germline V gene sequence: CDR1 LGHNA, CDR2 YSLEER. The CDR3 is made up of 13 amino acids.

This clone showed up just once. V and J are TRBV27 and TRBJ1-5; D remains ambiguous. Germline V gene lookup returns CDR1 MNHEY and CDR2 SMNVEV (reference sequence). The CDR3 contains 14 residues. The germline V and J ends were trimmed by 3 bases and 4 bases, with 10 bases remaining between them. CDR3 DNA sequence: TGTGCCAGCAGTTTTGGACTGACAAATCAGCCCCAGCATTTT. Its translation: CASSFGLTNQPQHF.

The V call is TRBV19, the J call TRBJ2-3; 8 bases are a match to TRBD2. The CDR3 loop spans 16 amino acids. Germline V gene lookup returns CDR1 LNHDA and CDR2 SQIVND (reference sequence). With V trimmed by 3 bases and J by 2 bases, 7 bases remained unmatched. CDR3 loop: CASSISAGGNTDTQYF. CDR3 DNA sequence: TGTGCCAGTAGTATCTCTGCGGGGGGAAACACAGATACGCAGTATTTT.

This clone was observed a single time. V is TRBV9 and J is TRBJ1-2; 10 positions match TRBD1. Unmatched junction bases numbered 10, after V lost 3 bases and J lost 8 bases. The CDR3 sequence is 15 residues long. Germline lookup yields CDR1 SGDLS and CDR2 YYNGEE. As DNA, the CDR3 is TGTGCCAGCAGCGCTAGACAGGGGGCGGTTGGAGGCTACACCTTC. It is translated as CASSARQGAVGGYTF. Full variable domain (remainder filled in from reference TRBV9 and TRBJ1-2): DSGVTQTPKHLITATGQRVTLRCSPRSGDLSVYWYQQSLDQGLQFLIQYYNGEERAKGNILERFSAQQFPDLHSELNLSSLELGDSALYFCASSARQGAVGGYTFGSGTRLTVV.

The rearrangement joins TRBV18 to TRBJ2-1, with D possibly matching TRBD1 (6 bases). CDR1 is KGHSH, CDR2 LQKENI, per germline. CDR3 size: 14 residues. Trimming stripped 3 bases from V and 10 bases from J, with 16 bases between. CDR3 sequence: CASSPTSGQLEQFF. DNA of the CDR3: TGTGCCAGCTCACCTACCTCGGGACAATTAGAGCAGTTCTTC.

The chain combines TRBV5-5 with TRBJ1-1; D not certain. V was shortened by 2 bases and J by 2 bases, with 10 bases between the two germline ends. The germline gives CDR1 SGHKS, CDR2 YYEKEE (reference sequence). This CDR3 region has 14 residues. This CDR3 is CASSFGISNTEAFF. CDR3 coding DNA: TGTGCCAGCAGCTTTGGCATTTCAAACACTGAAGCTTTCTTT.

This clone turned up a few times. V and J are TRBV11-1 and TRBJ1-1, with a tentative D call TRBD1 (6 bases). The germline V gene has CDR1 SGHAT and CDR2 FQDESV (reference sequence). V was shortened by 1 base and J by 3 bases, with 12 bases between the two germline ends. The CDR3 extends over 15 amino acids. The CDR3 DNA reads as TGTGCCAGCAGCTTAGACAGGGTCCCAGACACTGAAGCTTTCTTT. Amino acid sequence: CASSLDRVPDTEAFF.

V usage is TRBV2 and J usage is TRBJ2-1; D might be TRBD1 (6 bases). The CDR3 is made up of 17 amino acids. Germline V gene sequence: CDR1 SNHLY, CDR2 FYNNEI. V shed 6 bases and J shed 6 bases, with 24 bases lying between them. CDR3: CASRGLNQGWYGNEQFF. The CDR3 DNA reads TGTGCCAGCAGGGGCCTGAACCAGGGGTGGTATGGCAATGAGCAGTTCTTC.

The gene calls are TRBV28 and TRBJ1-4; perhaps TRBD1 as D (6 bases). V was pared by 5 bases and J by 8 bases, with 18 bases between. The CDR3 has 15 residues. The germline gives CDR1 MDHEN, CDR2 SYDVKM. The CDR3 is CASSPGGQGWEKLFF. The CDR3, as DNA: TGTGCCAGCAGTCCCGGCGGGCAGGGGTGGGAAAAACTGTTTTTT.

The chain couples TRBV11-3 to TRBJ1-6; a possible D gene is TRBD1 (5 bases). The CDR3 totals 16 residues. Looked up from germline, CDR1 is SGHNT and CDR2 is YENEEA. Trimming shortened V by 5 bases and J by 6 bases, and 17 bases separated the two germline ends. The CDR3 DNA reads TGTGCCAGCAGCAAACTGGGGCAGGGTTCTAATTCACCCCTCCACTTT. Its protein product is CASSKLGQGSNSPLHF.

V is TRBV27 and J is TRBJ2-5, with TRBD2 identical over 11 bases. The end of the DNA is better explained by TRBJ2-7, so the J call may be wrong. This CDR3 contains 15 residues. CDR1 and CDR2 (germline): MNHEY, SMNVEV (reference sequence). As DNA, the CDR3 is TGTGCCAGCACCCCGTCGACTAGCGGGACCTACGAGCAGTACTTC. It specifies CASTPSTSGTYEQYF.

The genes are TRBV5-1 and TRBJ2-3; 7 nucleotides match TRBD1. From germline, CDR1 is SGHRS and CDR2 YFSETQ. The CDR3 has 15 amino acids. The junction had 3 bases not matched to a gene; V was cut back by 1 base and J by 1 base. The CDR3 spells CASSLPGQRTDTQYF. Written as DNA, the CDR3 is TGCGCCAGCAGCTTGCCGGGACAGCGCACAGATACGCAGTATTTT.

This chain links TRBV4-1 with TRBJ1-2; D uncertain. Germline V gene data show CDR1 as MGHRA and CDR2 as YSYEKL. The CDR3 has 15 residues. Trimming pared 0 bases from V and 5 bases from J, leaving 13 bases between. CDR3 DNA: TGCGCCAGCAGCCAAGATGCCGGGTTTAATTATGGCTACACCTTC. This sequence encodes CASSQDAGFNYGYTF.

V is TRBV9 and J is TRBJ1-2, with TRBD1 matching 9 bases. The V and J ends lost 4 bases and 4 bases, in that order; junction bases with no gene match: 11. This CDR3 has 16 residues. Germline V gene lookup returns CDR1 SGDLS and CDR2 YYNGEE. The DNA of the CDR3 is TGTGCCAGCAGCACAGGGGGCGACAGGGTGGTCTATGGCTACACCTTC. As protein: CASSTGGDRVVYGYTF.

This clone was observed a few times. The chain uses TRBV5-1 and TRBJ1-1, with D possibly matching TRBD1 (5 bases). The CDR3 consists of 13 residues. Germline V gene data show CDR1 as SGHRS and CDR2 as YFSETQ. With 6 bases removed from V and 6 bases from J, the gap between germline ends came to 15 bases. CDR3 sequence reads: CASNLDQGAEAFF. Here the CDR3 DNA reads TGCGCCAGCAACCTAGACCAGGGTGCTGAAGCTTTCTTT.

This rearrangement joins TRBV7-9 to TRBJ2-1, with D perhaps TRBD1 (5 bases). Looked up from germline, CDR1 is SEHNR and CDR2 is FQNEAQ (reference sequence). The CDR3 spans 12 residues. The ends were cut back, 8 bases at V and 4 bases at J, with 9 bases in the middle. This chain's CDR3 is CASGQQYNEQFF. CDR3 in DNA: TGTGCCAGCGGACAACAGTACAATGAGCAGTTCTTC. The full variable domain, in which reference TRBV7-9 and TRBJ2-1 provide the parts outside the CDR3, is DTGVSQNPRHKITKRGQNVTFRCDPISEHNRLYWYRQTLGQGPEFLTYFQNEAQLEKSRLLSDRFSAERPKGSFSTLEIQRTEQGDSAMYLCASGQQYNEQFFGPGTRLTVL.

CDR3 in DNA: TGTGCCAGCAGCTTAGGACAGGGGAAGACAGATACGCAGTATTTT. It encodes CASSLGQGKTDTQYF. The gene calls are TRBV7-7 and TRBJ2-3; 8 positions agree with TRBD1. The germline V gene encodes CDR1 SSHAT and CDR2 FNYEAQ (reference sequence). Trimming cost V 1 base and J 3 bases; bases outside gene matches: 3. The CDR3 runs to 15 residues.

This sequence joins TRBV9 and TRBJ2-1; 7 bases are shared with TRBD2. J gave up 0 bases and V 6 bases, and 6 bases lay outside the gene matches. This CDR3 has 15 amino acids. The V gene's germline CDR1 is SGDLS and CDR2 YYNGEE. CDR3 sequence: CASTPWGGSYNEQFF. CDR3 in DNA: TGTGCCAGCACCCCTTGGGGGGGCTCCTACAATGAGCAGTTCTTC.

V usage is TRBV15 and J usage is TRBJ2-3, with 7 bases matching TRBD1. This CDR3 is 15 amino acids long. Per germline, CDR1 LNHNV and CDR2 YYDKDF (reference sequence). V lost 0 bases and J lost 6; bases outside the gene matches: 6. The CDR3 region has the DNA TGTGCCACCAGCAGAGAAAGACAGGGATTGGATACGCAGTATTTT. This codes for CATSRERQGLDTQYF.

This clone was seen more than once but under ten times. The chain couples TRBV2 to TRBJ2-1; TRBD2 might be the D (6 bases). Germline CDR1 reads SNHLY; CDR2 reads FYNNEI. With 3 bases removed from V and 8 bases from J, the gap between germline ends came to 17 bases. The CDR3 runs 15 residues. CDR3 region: CASSDSRGLGDEQFF. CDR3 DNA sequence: TGTGCCAGCAGTGATAGCCGGGGGTTGGGCGATGAGCAGTTCTTC. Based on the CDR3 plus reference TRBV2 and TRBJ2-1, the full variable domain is EPEVTQTPSHQVTQMGQEVILRCVPISNHLYFYWYRQILGQKVEFLVSFYNNEISEKSEIFDDQFSVERPDGSNFTLKIRSTKLEDSAMYFCASSDSRGLGDEQFFGPGTRLTVL.

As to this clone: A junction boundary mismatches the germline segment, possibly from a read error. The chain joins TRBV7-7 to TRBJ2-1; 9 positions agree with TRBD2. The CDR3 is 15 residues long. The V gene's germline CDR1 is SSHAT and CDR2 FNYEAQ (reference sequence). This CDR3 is CASSSEPGLAHEQFF. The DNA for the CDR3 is TGTGCTAGCAGCTCCGAACCGGGACTAGCCCATGAGCAGTTCTTC.

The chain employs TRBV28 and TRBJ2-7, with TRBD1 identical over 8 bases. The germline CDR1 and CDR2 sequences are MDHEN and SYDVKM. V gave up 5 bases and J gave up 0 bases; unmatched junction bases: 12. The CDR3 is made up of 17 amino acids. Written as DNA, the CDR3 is TGTGCCAGCAGTCTACCCCAGGGGGCCCCGAGCTCCTACGAGCAGTACTTC. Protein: CASSLPQGAPSSYEQYF.

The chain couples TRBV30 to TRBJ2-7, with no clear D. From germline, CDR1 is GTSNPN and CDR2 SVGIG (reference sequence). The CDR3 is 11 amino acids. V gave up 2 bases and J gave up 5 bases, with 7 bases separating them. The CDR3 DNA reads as TGTGCCTGGAGTACAGTGGACGAGCAGTACTTC. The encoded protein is CAWSTVDEQYF.